Listed below are T cell receptor beta chains from one sample, sequenced in a study of T cell responses to AZD1222 COVID-19 vaccine. Sequencing used immunoSEQ multiplex PCR; TCRdb keeps in-frame clones, though not all of them. The repertoire holds 140,000 to 150,000 clones, with 90% to 95% as singletons. The sequences come from peripheral blood, collected on day 0 of AZD1222 vaccination. The receptors were sampled from an adult in good health. CDR3s include the opening cysteine and the closing phenylalanine or tryptophan. The order of the fields is J gene, V gene, CDR3 protein.

TRBJ2-7 TRBV7-8 CASSLVVSSGGYEQYF
TRBJ1-4 TRBV4-1 CASSQDRGMANEKLFF
TRBJ2-7 TRBV5-4 CASSLASGGGEQYF
TRBJ1-3 TRBV30 CAWSVDSSGNTIYF
TRBJ2-2 TRBV5-1 CASSTKGLAVNTGELFF
TRBJ1-2 TRBV5-1 CASSPGQPNYGYTF
TRBJ2-1 TRBV18 CASSPPGTRGGVNEQFF
TRBJ2-2 TRBV4-1 CASSLADAGAENTGELFF
TRBJ2-2 TRBV24-1 CATSDRGYDTGELFF
TRBJ2-7 TRBV5-1 CASSLTSGTTYEQYF
TRBJ2-1 TRBV9 CASSPRLAVSNEQFF
TRBJ2-7 TRBV6-6 CASKEGPMGQYF
TRBJ2-1 TRBV5-1 CASSFPGTSGSYNEQFF
TRBJ2-3 TRBV29-1 CSVEEWAGGRTQYF
TRBJ1-2 TRBV7-2 CASSLGPEGYGYTF
TRBJ1-6 TRBV27 CASSSNRLSDSPLHF
TRBJ1-5 TRBV7-9 CASSLYQGVNQPQHF
TRBJ2-2 TRBV6-6 CASSRTTRLAGGGAGELFF
TRBJ1-1 TRBV5-1 CASSLRQGLNTEAFF
TRBJ2-5 TRBV15 CATSRDRLETQYF
TRBJ2-5 TRBV5-5 CASSFQATVGRETQYF
TRBJ1-5 TRBV3-1/TRBV3-2 CASSQDRSTGPQPQHF
TRBJ1-2 TRBV9 CASSVEVTGPTVGGYTF
TRBJ2-5 TRBV6-6 CASSSRRGQETQYF
TRBJ2-1 TRBV5-1 CASSLRTTPYNEQFF
TRBJ1-2 TRBV5-6 CASSLDRTRGYTF
TRBJ2-2 TRBV6-4 CASRPREGTGELFF
TRBJ1-1 TRBV2 CASYKEQGLVEAFF
TRBJ2-7 TRBV7-2 CASSTPGTSTYEQYF
TRBJ1-2 TRBV19 CASSIEPAGRSGYTF
TRBJ1-3 TRBV6-6 CASSYEVSGNTIYF
TRBJ2-7 TRBV10-1 CASSESPRDRGTYEQYF
TRBJ2-7 TRBV21-1 CASSKTPQPFYEQYF
TRBJ1-1 TRBV4-1 CASSQDRFGANTEAFF
TRBJ1-3 TRBV30 CAWSGGSSGNTIYF
TRBJ2-2 TRBV5-4 CASSLFAGAGELFF
TRBJ2-7 TRBV4-1 CASSQGGMGGGYEQYF
TRBJ2-3 TRBV19 CASSGTVEDTQYF